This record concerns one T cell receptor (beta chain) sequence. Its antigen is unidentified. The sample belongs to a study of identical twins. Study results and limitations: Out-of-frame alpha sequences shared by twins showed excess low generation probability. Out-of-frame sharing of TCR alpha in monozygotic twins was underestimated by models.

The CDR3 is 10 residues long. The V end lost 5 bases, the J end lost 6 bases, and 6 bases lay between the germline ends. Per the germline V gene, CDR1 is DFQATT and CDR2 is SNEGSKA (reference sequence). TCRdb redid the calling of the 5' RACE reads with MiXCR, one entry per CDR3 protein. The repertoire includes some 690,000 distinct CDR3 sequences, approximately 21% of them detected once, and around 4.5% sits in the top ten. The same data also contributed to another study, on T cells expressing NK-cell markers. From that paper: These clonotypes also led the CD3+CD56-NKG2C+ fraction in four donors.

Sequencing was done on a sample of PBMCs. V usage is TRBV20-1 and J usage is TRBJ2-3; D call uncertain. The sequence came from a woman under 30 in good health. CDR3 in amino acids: CSAGLDTQYF. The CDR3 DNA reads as TGCAGTGCTGGCCTGGATACGCAGTATTTT.